This T cell receptor (beta chain) was identified in a study of identical twins. Whole-study findings and limits: It was possible that invariant MAIT and iNKT cells partly confounded the zero-insertion analyses.

MiXCR, applied by TCRdb to the 5' RACE reads, yields one record per CDR3 protein. The sample has around 670,000 distinct CDR3 sequences, approximately 6.1% seen once; the top ten hold approximately 2%. This clonotype appeared many times. Its antigen is still unknown. The CDR3 is 12 residues long. Germline CDR1 is DFQATT and CDR2 is SNEGSKA (reference sequence). V lost 3 bases to trimming and J lost 2 bases, with 8 bases between them. Sequencing input: naive T cells sorted from blood. This sequence joins TRBV20-1 and TRBJ2-7; D possibly corresponds to TRBD1 (6 bases). The origin of this receptor is a man aged 18-30 years in good health. CDR3 loop: CSARDSPYEQYF. The CDR3 coding sequence is TGCAGTGCTAGGGACAGCCCCTACGAGCAGTACTTC.